This is a list of T cell receptor beta chains from one sample in a study of T-cell memory formation after mild COVID-19. From the 5' RACE reads, TCRdb called clonotypes with MiXCR, one entry per CDR3 protein. The data hold 250,000 to 300,000 distinct CDR3 sequences, with about 15% observed a single time. Sample: PBMCs or a T cell subset sorted from them (not recorded which). Source of these receptors: a man in his late teens or twenties who had mild COVID-19 (a few samples of this study predate the infection). Cell type and time point are not known. The CDR3 runs from the conserved cysteine through the conserved F or W. The order of the fields is clone size, D gene, V gene, J gene, CDR3 DNA, CDR3 protein. D genes are given only for firm matches. Clone size, where shown, is once, few, many, or a class for clones that have expanded.

>few|.|TRBV12-3/TRBV12-4|TRBJ2-3
TGTGCCAGCAGTTTCGGGACTCGATCTACAGATACGCAGTATTTT
CASSFGTRSTDTQYF
>.|.|TRBV7-2|TRBJ2-2
TGTGCCAGCAGCCCCCGGGACTTCGGCACCGGGGAGCTGTTTTTT
CASSPRDFGTGELFF
>.|.|TRBV7-9|TRBJ2-3
TGTGCCAGCAGCTTAGTCCCCGGGACCGCAGATACGCAGTATTTT
CASSLVPGTADTQYF
>.|TRBD2|TRBV7-2|TRBJ2-3
TGTGCCAGCAGCTTCCTCTCCAGCGGGGGAAGGTCAGATACGCAGTATTTT
CASSFLSSGGRSDTQYF
>few|TRBD2|TRBV12-3/TRBV12-4|TRBJ2-1
TGTGCCAGCAGCTACCCTGAGCGGGGGGGTTTTGAGCAGTTCTTC
CASSYPERGGFEQFF
>once|.|TRBV20-1|TRBJ1-3
TGCAGTGCTAGAGTTCGGGGTTCCTCTGGAAACACCATATATTTT
CSARVRGSSGNTIYF
>few|TRBD1|TRBV9|TRBJ2-2
TGTGCCAGCAGCGTACGACAGGGGGGACCCGGGGAGCTGTTTTTT
CASSVRQGGPGELFF
>.|.|TRBV27|TRBJ1-5
TGTGCCAGCAGTTTAATTTCCCCCCGGGGCCCCGAAGGATCCAATCAGCCCCAGCATTTT
CASSLISPRGPEGSNQPQHF
>.|.|TRBV7-7|TRBJ2-5
TGTGCTAGCAGTGTCAGGGAAAGAGAGACCCAGTACTTC
CASSVRERETQYF
>many|.|TRBV6-5|TRBJ2-1
TGTGCCAGCAGGGGACGTAATGAGCAGTTCTTC
CASRGRNEQFF
>few|.|TRBV10-3|TRBJ1-5
TGTGCCATCAGTGAAAGGCCGGGCGGAGATCAGCCCCAGCATTTT
CAISERPGGDQPQHF
>.|TRBD1|TRBV6-5|TRBJ1-6
TGTGCCAGCAGCCACCGGGACAGGGCCGGGTTT
CASSHRDRAGF
>.|.|TRBV14|TRBJ2-7
TGTGCCAGCAGCTTTGGAGAGGGGGCCTACGAGCAGTACTTC
CASSFGEGAYEQYF
>.|.|TRBV12-3/TRBV12-4|TRBJ1-1
TGTGCCAGCAGTTTAGAGGCAGGAGCTCCGAACACTGAAGCTTTCTTT
CASSLEAGAPNTEAFF
>.|.|TRBV7-2|TRBJ2-1
TGTGCCAGCAGCTTACCCTTGTCCGGCTACAATGAGCAGTTCTTC
CASSLPLSGYNEQFF
>.|.|TRBV7-9|TRBJ2-2
TGTGCCAGCAGCTTTCACGAGACCGGGGAGCTGTTTTTT
CASSFHETGELFF
>.|.|TRBV5-6|TRBJ1-1
TGTGCCAGCAGCTTGGGGCCTCCAACGGGGAACACTGAAGCTTTCTTT
CASSLGPPTGNTEAFF
>.|TRBD1|TRBV7-9|TRBJ2-1
TGTGCCAGCAGCTTCACAGGGGGCACCCACAATGAGCAGTTCTTC
CASSFTGGTHNEQFF
>.|.|TRBV2|TRBJ2-1
TGTGCCAGCAGTGAGGCAGGGGGGGCTTACAATGAGCAGTTCTTC
CASSEAGGAYNEQFF
>.|.|TRBV12-3/TRBV12-4|TRBJ1-2
TGTGCCAGCAGTTTTGAACCGCGACGTGGCTACACCTTC
CASSFEPRRGYTF
>few|TRBD1|TRBV4-3|TRBJ1-5
TGCGCCAGCAGCCAAGAGACCACAGGGGGCCAGGCCCAGCATTTT
CASSQETTGGQAQHF
>.|.|TRBV25-1|TRBJ2-7
TGTGCCAGCAGTGAAATGTTCCAGGACGGGCAGTACTTC
CASSEMFQDGQYF
>few|.|TRBV5-5|TRBJ2-6
TGTGCCAGCAGCCCATCCGCAGATCTCCTCTCTGGGGCCAACGTCCTGACTTTC
CASSPSADLLSGANVLTF
>few|.|TRBV6-2/TRBV6-3|TRBJ1-1
TGTGCCAGCACCCGAGGTCAGGGGCACTTTGGGGCTTTCTTT
CASTRGQGHFGAFF
>once|.|TRBV6-6|TRBJ2-4
TGTGCCAGCAGCCCTAAGTGGATTCAGTACTTC
CASSPKWIQYF
>.|TRBD1|TRBV19|TRBJ2-1
TGTGCCAGTAGTCTCCGGGACAGAGACAATGAGCAGTTCTTC
CASSLRDRDNEQFF
>.|TRBD1|TRBV7-9|TRBJ2-1
TGTGCCAGCGAGGGACAGTCCTCCTACAATGAGCAGTTCTTC
CASEGQSSYNEQFF
>.|.|TRBV19|TRBJ2-4
TGTGCCAGTAGTATAGATGGTGTGGACTTC
CASSIDGVDF
>few|.|TRBV3-1|TRBJ1-2
TGTGCCAGCAGCCAAGATGGCACGCGTTACTATGGCTACACCTTC
CASSQDGTRYYGYTF
>few|.|TRBV5-1|TRBJ2-2
TGCGCCAGCAGCTTCGGGGAAACCGGGGAGCTGTTTTTT
CASSFGETGELFF
>.|.|TRBV7-3|TRBJ2-1
TGTGCCAGCAGCTTAGAGGGCCCAACCCTCAATGAGCAGTTCTTC
CASSLEGPTLNEQFF
>.|TRBD1|TRBV6-2/TRBV6-3|TRBJ1-6
TGTGCCAGCAAACCCGAGGGACAGGAAGCGGGTCCCCTCCACTTT
CASKPEGQEAGPLHF
>.|TRBD2|TRBV29-1|TRBJ2-1
TGCAGCGTTGATGCACTAGCGGTTACTAGCTCCTACAATGAGCAGTTCTTC
CSVDALAVTSSYNEQFF
>few|TRBD1|TRBV6-5|TRBJ2-3
TGTGCCAGCAGCCTCACCGGGACAGGGGGACCGGATACGCAGTATTTT
CASSLTGTGGPDTQYF
>few|.|TRBV7-2|TRBJ1-3
TGTGCCAGCAGCCTATCCCCCAGGAGAAACACCATATATTTT
CASSLSPRRNTIYF
>many|.|TRBV7-2|TRBJ1-2
TGTGCCAGCAGCCCTCAGCCGGGAGGACAGCTCTATGGCTACACCTTC
CASSPQPGGQLYGYTF
>.|TRBD2|TRBV10-3|TRBJ2-1
TGTGCCATCAGAGGGACTAGCGGGGGTTACAATGAGCAGTTCTTC
CAIRGTSGGYNEQFF
>few|.|TRBV6-5|TRBJ2-3
TGTGCCAGCAGTTACGTTAGGTCAGATACGCAGTATTTT
CASSYVRSDTQYF
>.|TRBD1|TRBV6-6|TRBJ1-3
TGTGCCAGCAGTCACCAACCAGGGGGAGGAAACACCATATATTTT
CASSHQPGGGNTIYF
>many|TRBD1|TRBV18|TRBJ1-2
TGTGCCAGCTCACCTTCTCGACAGGGAGGCTATGGCTACACCTTC
CASSPSRQGGYGYTF
>.|.|TRBV6-5|TRBJ2-7
TGTGCCAGCAGTTACATACAGAACTACGAGCAGTACTTC
CASSYIQNYEQYF
>.|.|TRBV2|TRBJ2-5
TGTGCCAGCAGTTGGTCTTTCCAAGAGACCCAGTACTTC
CASSWSFQETQYF
>few|TRBD2|TRBV25-1|TRBJ2-7
TGTGCCAGCAGTGAATACGGGGGGATCAACGAGCAGTACTTC
CASSEYGGINEQYF
>many|.|TRBV18|TRBJ2-1
TGTGCCAGCTCTTGGCGCGGAGGGGATGAGCAGTTCTTC
CASSWRGGDEQFF
>few|.|TRBV2|TRBJ1-5
TGTGCCACCCGGGTTACGGCCGATCAGCCCCAGCATTTT
CATRVTADQPQHF